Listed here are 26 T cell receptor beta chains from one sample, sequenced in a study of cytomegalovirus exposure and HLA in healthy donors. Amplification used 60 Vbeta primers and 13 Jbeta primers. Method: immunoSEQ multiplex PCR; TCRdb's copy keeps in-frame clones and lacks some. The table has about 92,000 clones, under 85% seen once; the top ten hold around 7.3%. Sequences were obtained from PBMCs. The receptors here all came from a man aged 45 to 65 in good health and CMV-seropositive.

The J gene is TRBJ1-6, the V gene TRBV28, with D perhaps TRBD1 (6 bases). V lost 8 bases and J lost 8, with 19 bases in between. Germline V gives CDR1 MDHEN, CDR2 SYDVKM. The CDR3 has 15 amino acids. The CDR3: CASGSQGVEDSPLHF. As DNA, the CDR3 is TGTGCCAGCGGGTCACAGGGTGTCGAGGATTCACCCCTCCACTTT. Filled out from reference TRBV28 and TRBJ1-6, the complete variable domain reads DVKVTQSSRYLVKRTGEKVFLECVQDMDHENMFWYRQDPGLGLRLIYFSYDVKMKEKGDIPEGYSVSREKKERFSLILESASTNQTSMYLCASGSQGVEDSPLHFGNGTRLTVT.

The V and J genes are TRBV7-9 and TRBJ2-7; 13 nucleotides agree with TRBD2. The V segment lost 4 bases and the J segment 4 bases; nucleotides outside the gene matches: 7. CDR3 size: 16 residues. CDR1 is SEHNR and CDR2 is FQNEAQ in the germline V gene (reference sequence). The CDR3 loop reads CASSSRLAGGRYEQYF. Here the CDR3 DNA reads TGTGCCAGCAGCTCTCGACTAGCGGGGGGAAGGTACGAGCAGTACTTC. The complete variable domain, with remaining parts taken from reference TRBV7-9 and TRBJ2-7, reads DTGVSQNPRHKITKRGQNVTFRCDPISEHNRLYWYRQTLGQGPEFLTYFQNEAQLEKSRLLSDRFSAERPKGSFSTLEIQRTEQGDSAMYLCASSSRLAGGRYEQYFGPGTRLTVT.

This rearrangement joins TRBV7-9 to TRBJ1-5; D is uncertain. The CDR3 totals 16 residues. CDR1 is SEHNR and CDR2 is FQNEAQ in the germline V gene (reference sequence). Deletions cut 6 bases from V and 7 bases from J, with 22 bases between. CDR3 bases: TGTGCCAGCAGAAACTCGGGAGCCGGGATCGAGCAGCCCCAGCATTTT. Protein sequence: CASRNSGAGIEQPQHF.

The CDR3 reads CASSTTGYTEAFF. The CDR3 bases are TGTGCCAGCAGTACTACAGGGTACACTGAAGCTTTCTTT. The J gene is TRBJ1-1, the V gene TRBV2; D perhaps matches TRBD1 (6 bases). The CDR3 length is 13 residues. V dropped 5 bases and J dropped 3 bases, with 10 bases sitting between them. CDR1 SNHLY and CDR2 FYNNEI come from the germline V gene.

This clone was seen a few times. The CDR3 region has the DNA TGTGCCAGCAGTAGGTACAGGGAGAACACTGAAGCTTTCTTT. It is translated as CASSRYRENTEAFF. This chain connects TRBV28 to TRBJ1-1; D is perhaps TRBD1 (6 bases). Germline V CDR1 and CDR2: MDHEN, SYDVKM. The CDR3 runs 14 residues. The V gene lost 5 bases and the J gene lost 1 base, with 11 bases spanning the gap.

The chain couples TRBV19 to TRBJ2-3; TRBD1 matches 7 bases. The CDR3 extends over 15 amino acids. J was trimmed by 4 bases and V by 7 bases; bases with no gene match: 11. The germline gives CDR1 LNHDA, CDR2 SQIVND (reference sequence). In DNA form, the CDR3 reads TGTGCCAGTAAGAAGCCCTACAGGGGACCAGATACGCAGTATTTT. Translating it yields CASKKPYRGPDTQYF.

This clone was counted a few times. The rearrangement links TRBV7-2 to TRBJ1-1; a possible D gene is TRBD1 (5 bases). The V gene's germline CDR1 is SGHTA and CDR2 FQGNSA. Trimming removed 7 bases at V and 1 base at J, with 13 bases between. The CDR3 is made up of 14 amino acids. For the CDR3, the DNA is TGTGCCAGCACCGTTAGCAGGGCGAACACTGAAGCTTTCTTT. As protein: CASTVSRANTEAFF.

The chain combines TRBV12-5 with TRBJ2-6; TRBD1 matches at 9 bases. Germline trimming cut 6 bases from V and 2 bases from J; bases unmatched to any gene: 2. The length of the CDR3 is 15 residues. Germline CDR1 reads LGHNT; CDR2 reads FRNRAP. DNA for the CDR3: TGTGCTAGTGGACAGGGGGCGGCTGGGGCCAACGTCCTGACTTTC. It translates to CASGQGAAGANVLTF.

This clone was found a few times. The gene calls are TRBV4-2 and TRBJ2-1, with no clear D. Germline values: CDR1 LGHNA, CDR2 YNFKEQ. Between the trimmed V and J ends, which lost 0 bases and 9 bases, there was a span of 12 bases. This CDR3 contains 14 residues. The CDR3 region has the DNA TGTGCCAGCAGCCAAGAAAGTAAGAATAGTGAGCAGTTCTTC. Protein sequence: CASSQESKNSEQFF.

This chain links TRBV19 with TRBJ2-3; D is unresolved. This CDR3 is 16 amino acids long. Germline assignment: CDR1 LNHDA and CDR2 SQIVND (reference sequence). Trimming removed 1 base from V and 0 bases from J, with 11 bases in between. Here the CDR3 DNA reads TGTGCCAGTAGTATAGTTTTCACAGCCAGCACAGATACGCAGTATTTT. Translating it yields CASSIVFTASTDTQYF.

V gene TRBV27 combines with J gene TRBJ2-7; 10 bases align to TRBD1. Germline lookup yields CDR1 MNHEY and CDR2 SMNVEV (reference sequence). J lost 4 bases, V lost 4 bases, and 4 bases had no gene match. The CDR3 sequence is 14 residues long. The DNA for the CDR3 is TGTGCCAGCAGTTCCGGGACAGGGGATTACGAGCAGTACTTC. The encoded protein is CASSSGTGDYEQYF.

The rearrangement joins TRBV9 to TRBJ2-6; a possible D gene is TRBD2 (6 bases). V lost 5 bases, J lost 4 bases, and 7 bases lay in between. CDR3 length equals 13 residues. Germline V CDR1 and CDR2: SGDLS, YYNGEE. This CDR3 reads CASRGGGANVLTF. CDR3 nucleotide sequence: TGTGCCAGCAGGGGAGGCGGGGCCAACGTCCTGACTTTC.

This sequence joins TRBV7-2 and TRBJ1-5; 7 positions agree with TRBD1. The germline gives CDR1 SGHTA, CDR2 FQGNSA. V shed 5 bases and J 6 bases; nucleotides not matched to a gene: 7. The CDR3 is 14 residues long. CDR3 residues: CASSPGTAGQPQHF. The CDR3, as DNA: TGTGCCAGCAGCCCGGGGACAGCGGGTCAGCCCCAGCATTTT.

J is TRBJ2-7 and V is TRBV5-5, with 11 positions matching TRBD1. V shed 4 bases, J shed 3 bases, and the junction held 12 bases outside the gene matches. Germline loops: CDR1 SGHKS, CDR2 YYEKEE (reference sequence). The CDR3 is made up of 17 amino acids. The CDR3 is CASSPGTGGYDVYEQYF. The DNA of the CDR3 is TGTGCCAGCAGCCCCGGGACAGGGGGGTACGATGTCTACGAGCAGTACTTC.

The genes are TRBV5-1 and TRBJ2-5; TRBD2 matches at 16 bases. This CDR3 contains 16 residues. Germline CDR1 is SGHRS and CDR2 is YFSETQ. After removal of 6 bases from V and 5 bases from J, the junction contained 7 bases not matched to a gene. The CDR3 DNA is TGCGCCAGCACCAGGGGACTAGCGGGGGGGCTTGAGACCCAGTACTTC. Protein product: CASTRGLAGGLETQYF.

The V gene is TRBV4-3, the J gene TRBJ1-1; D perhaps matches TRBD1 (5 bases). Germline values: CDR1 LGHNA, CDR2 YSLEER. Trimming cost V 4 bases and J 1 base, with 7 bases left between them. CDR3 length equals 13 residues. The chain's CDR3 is CASSPTGNTEAFF. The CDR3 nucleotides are TGCGCCAGCAGCCCAACAGGGAACACTGAAGCTTTCTTT.

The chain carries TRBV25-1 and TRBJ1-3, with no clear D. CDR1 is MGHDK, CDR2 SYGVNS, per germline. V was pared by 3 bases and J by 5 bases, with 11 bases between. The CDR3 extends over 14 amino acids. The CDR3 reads CASSDEQYRNTIYF. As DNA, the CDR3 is TGTGCCAGCAGTGATGAACAGTACAGAAACACCATATATTTT. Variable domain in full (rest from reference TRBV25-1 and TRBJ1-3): EADIYQTPRYLVIGTGKKITLECSQTMGHDKMYWYQQDPGMELHLIHYSYGVNSTEKGDLSSESTVSRIRTEHFPLTLESARPSHTSQYLCASSDEQYRNTIYFGEGSWLTVV.

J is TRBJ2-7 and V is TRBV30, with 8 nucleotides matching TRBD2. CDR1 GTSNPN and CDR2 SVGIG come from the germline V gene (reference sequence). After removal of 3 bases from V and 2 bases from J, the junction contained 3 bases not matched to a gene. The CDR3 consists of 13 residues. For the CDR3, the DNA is TGTGCCTGGAGGCTAGCGGGCGCCTACGAGCAGTACTTC. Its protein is CAWRLAGAYEQYF. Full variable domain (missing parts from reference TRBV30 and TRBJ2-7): SQTIHQWPATLVQPVGSPLSLECTVEGTSNPNLYWYRQAAGRGLQLLFYSVGIGQISSEVPQNLSASRPQDRQFILSSKKLLLSDSGFYLCAWRLAGAYEQYFGPGTRLTVT.

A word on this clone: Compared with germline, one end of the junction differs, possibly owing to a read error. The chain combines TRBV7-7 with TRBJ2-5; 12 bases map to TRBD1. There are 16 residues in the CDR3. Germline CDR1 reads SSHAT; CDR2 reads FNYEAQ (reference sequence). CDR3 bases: TGTGCTAGCAGCTTAATAGGGACAGGGGGCAGGGAGACCCAGTACTTC. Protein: CASSLIGTGGRETQYF.

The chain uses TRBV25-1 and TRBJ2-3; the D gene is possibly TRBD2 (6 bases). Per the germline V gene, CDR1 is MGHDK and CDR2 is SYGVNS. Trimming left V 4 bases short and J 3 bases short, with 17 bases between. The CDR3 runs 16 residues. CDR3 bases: TGTGCCAGCAGTGGACCCACGGGGGTGAGAACAGATACGCAGTATTTT. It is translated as CASSGPTGVRTDTQYF. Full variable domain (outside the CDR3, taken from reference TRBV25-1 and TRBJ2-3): EADIYQTPRYLVIGTGKKITLECSQTMGHDKMYWYQQDPGMELHLIHYSYGVNSTEKGDLSSESTVSRIRTEHFPLTLESARPSHTSQYLCASSGPTGVRTDTQYFGPGTRLTVL.

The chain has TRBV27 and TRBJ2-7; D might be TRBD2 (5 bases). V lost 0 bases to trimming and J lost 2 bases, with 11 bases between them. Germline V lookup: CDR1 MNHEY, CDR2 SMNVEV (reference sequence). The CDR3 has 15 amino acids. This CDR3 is CASSLSPGYTYEQYF. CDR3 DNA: TGTGCCAGCAGTTTATCACCGGGGTACACCTACGAGCAGTACTTC.

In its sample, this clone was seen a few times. CDR3 protein: CASSPGTGYTDTQYF. For the CDR3, the DNA is TGTGCCAGCAGTCCAGGGACAGGGTACACAGATACGCAGTATTTT. This chain joins TRBV27 and TRBJ2-3, with 9 bases aligning to TRBD1. V dropped 5 bases and J dropped 2; count of bases not matched to a gene: 5. This CDR3 is built from 15 residues. The germline V gene encodes CDR1 MNHEY and CDR2 SMNVEV (reference sequence).

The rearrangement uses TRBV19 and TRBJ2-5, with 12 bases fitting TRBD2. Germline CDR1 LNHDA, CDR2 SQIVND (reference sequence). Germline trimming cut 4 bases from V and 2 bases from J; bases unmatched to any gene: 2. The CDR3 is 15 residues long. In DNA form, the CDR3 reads TGTGCCAGTAGTACAACTAGCGGGGGGCAAGAGACCCAGTACTTC. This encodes CASSTTSGGQETQYF.

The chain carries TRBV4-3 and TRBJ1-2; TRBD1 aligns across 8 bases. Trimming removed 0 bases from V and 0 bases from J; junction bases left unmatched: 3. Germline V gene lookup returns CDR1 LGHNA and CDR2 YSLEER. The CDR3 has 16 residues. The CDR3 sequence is CASSQDQGASNYGYTF. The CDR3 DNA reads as TGCGCCAGCAGCCAAGATCAGGGGGCGTCTAACTATGGCTACACCTTC.

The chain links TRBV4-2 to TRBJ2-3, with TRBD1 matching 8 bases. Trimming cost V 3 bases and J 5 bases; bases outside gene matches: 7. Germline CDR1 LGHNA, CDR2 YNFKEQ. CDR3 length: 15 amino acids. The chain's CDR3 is CASSQEDRVGDTQYF. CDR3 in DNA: TGTGCCAGCAGCCAGGAGGACAGGGTGGGAGATACGCAGTATTTT.

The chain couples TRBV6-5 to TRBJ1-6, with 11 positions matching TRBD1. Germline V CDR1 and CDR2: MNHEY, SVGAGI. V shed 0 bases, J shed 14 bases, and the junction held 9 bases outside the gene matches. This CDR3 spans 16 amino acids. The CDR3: CASSYSWDRGTSSLHF. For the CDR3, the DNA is TGTGCCAGCAGTTACTCGTGGGACAGGGGGACGTCATCCCTCCACTTT.